This TCR beta chain was obtained from a study of T cells in Graves' hyperthyroidism and ophthalmopathy. Sampled blood dates from first hyperthyroidism diagnosis, and it precedes any ophthalmopathy symptoms. Amplification of TCR beta CDR3 regions was performed using RNA transcripts as template. First-round RT-PCR with HTBI primers amplified the TCR CDR3 region. MiXCR, applied by TCRdb to the multiplex PCR reads, yields one record per CDR3 protein. Among about 290,000 distinct CDR3 sequences listed, less than 15% were seen once. Trimming took off 9 bases at V and 4 bases at J, with 8 bases between the two ends. The CDR3 is 11 amino acids. Germline V gene sequence: CDR1 SGHNT, CDR2 YYREEE (reference sequence).

Sample: blood. The chain is built from TRBV5-4 and TRBJ2-1, with D unresolved. The clonotype originates from a woman aged 25 to 39 with Graves' hyperthyroidism that later progressed to Graves' ophthalmopathy. CDR3: CAIRLYNEQFF. The CDR3 bases are TGTGCCATCCGACTTTACAATGAGCAGTTCTTC.